This passage covers 12 T cell receptor beta chains from one sample sequenced in a study of blood T cells in healthy people across ages. Through a sample-barcoded 5' primer and a J-beta primer mix, a second PCR was run for about 7 to 12 cycles. TCRdb redid the calling of the 5' RACE reads with MiXCR, one entry per CDR3 protein. In the table there are about 900,000 distinct CDR3 sequences, around two thirds of which are singletons. Source material: blood. The receptor source for this set is a man aged 30-40 years in good health.

The CDR3 nucleotides read TGTGCCAGCAGCTTAGTGAAAGATACGCAGTATTTT. Translated: CASSLVKDTQYF. V is TRBV7-2 and J is TRBJ2-3; D is undetermined. The CDR3 covers 12 residues. The V gene lost 1 base and the J gene lost 5 bases, with 4 bases spanning the gap. The germline gives CDR1 SGHTA, CDR2 FQGNSA.

This chain links TRBV2 with TRBJ1-2, with D possibly being TRBD1 (6 bases). CDR1 is SNHLY and CDR2 is FYNNEI in the germline V gene. The CDR3 is 13 amino acids. V was trimmed by 5 bases and J by 6 bases, leaving 13 bases between them. The CDR3 sequence: CASSYRVRDGYTF. The CDR3 nucleotides read TGTGCCAGCAGTTACAGGGTTCGGGATGGCTACACCTTC.

V is TRBV20-1 and J is TRBJ2-7; 8 bases match TRBD1. V was clipped by 5 bases and J by 2 bases; unmatched bases: 11. The CDR3 extends over 15 amino acids. Germline V lookup: CDR1 DFQATT, CDR2 SNEGSKA (reference sequence). The CDR3 is CSAVVPQGVAYEQYF. The CDR3, as DNA: TGCAGTGCTGTAGTTCCACAGGGGGTGGCCTACGAGCAGTACTTC.

The chain couples TRBV7-3 to TRBJ2-3; 8 nucleotides line up with TRBD2. The CDR3 runs 15 residues. Germline V gene data show CDR1 as SGHTA and CDR2 as FQGTGA. Germline trimming cut 6 bases from V and 1 base from J; bases unmatched to any gene: 6. CDR3 region: CASRPTGGGTDTQYF. CDR3 nucleotides: TGTGCCAGCAGACCAACGGGGGGGGGCACAGATACGCAGTATTTT. Using reference TRBV7-3 and TRBJ2-3 for the parts outside the CDR3, the full variable domain is GAGVSQTPSNKVTEKGKYVELRCDPISGHTALYWYRQSLGQGPEFLIYFQGTGAADDSGLPNDRFFAVRPEGSVSTLKIQRTERGDSAVYLCASRPTGGGTDTQYFGPGTRLTVL.

The J gene is TRBJ2-6, the V gene TRBV28, with D possibly being TRBD1 (5 bases). The CDR3 length is 17 residues. V was clipped by 4 bases and J by 4 bases, with 17 bases between them. Germline V CDR1 and CDR2: MDHEN, SYDVKM. In DNA form, the CDR3 reads TGTGCCAGCAGTTCCGGCAGGGTTTATAACGGGGCCAACGTCCTGACTTTC. This encodes CASSSGRVYNGANVLTF.

The J gene is TRBJ1-2, the V gene TRBV12-3 or TRBV12-4; 8 positions agree with TRBD1. Germline trimming cut 6 bases from V and 8 bases from J; bases unmatched to any gene: 14. The CDR3 totals 15 residues. The DNA for the CDR3 is TGTGCCAGCAGCAAGAACCAGGACAGGGTAGGCGGCTACACCTTC. Amino acid sequence: CASSKNQDRVGGYTF.

The chain joins TRBV7-9 to TRBJ1-1; D call uncertain. V lost 1 base and J lost 8, with 20 bases in between. The CDR3 covers 16 residues. Germline V lookup: CDR1 SEHNR, CDR2 FQNEAQ (reference sequence). The CDR3 bases are TGTGCCAGCAGCTTAGGTGCCTTCACTCAAATCACCGAAGCTTTCTTT. Translated, it gives CASSLGAFTQITEAFF.

The V call is TRBV2, the J call TRBJ2-1; TRBD1 matches at 7 bases. The junction had 17 bases not matched to a gene; V was cut back by 5 bases and J by 13 bases. Germline CDR1 SNHLY, CDR2 FYNNEI. The CDR3 runs 15 residues. The CDR3 DNA is TGTGCCAGCAGTCCACAGACAGGGTTCCAAGAGACCCAGTTCTTC. Translating gives CASSPQTGFQETQFF.

This clonotype has a single count. V is TRBV29-1 and J is TRBJ2-7; 8 nucleotides agree with TRBD1. The V gene end was trimmed by 1 base and the J gene end by 0 bases; junction bases not matched to a gene: 5. The CDR3 extends over 15 amino acids. Germline assignment: CDR1 SQVTM and CDR2 ANQGSEA. Here the CDR3 DNA reads TGCAGCGTTGAAGGATGGACAGGGAGCTCCTACGAGCAGTACTTC. Amino acid sequence: CSVEGWTGSSYEQYF.

The chain recombines TRBV15 with TRBJ2-7; TRBD1 matches 8 bases. Germline loops: CDR1 LNHNV, CDR2 YYDKDF (reference sequence). The V and J ends lost 8 bases and 5 bases, in that order; junction bases with no gene match: 5. The CDR3 totals 12 residues. The CDR3 region has the DNA TGTGCCACCGTGGACAGGGCGGACGAGCAGTACTTC. Translated: CATVDRADEQYF. The full variable domain, rest sourced from reference TRBV15 and TRBJ2-7, is DAMVIQNPRYQVTQFGKPVTLSCSQTLNHNVMYWYQQKSSQAPKLLFHYYDKDFNNEADTPDNFQSRRPNTSFCFLDIRSPGLGDTAMYLCATVDRADEQYFGPGTRLTVT.

V and J are TRBV6-1 and TRBJ2-1, with D possibly matching TRBD1 (5 bases). This CDR3 spans 14 amino acids. The V end was cut by 5 bases, the J end by 5 bases, with 13 bases between. Germline V CDR1 and CDR2: MNHNS, SASEGT. The CDR3 is CASSPLTVNNEQFF. CDR3 bases: TGTGCCAGCAGTCCCCTGACAGTTAACAATGAGCAGTTCTTC.

This chain connects TRBV7-6 to TRBJ2-3; D call uncertain. The V gene's germline CDR1 is SGHVS and CDR2 FNYEAQ. The V gene lost 3 bases and the J gene lost 2 bases, with 6 bases spanning the gap. The length of the CDR3 is 13 residues. CDR3 loop: CASSFPLTDTQYF. CDR3 bases: TGTGCCAGCAGCTTCCCTCTCACAGATACGCAGTATTTT.